This T cell receptor beta chain was sequenced during a study of shared clonotypes between healthy human individuals. For the study at large: Donor ages ranged 18 to 49 years: a couple of women, a few men.

Study outcomes and limitations: Rarefaction showed sorted-subset sequencing was incomplete despite large depth.

The CDR3 runs to 16 residues. V shed 8 bases and J 5 bases; nucleotides not matched to a gene: 13. CDR1 MNHEY and CDR2 SMNVEV come from the germline V gene (reference sequence). To note about this clone: Its matching antigen is unknown.

TCRdb's table, derived via immunoSEQ multiplex PCR, lists solely in-frame clones and lacks some. The sample shows 2 million to 2.5 million clones, 90% to 95% of them seen only once. The sample was naive CD4+ T cells from PBMCs. Noted subset: CD45RA+ positively selected. This sequence originates from a man aged 18 to 29 in good health. Some clones in this sample may be carry-over from other donors' samples. The chain has TRBV27 and TRBJ1-5, with TRBD1 identical over 9 bases. The CDR3, as DNA: TGTGCCAGCGGCCCAACCGGGGACAGGGACGATCAGCCCCAGCATTTT. Translated: CASGPTGDRDDQPQHF.